The rows below give T cell receptor beta chains drawn from one sample of a study of STAT5B mutations in CD4+ large granular lymphocyte leukemia. Sequenced by immunoSEQ multiplex PCR; TCRdb stores in-frame clones only, minus some. The sample carries 1,500 to 2,000 clones, more than 60% recorded once. The sequenced sample was PBMCs. The receptors were sampled from a woman in her 70s with CD4+ T-cell large granular lymphocyte leukemia. CDR3s include the opening cysteine and the closing phenylalanine or tryptophan. A D gene is named only where the DNA matches it firmly. Clone size appears in some rows only: once, few, many, or a class for an expanded clone.

v_gene	j_gene	d_gene	abundance	CDR3aa	CDR3nt
TRBV5-1	TRBJ2-3	TRBD1	once	CASSLGASGQGTDTQYF	TGCGCCAGCAGCTTGGGAGCTTCGGGACAGGGCACAGATACGCAGTATTTT
TRBV4-2	TRBJ1-1	TRBD1	.	CASSPPGTGSLRAFF	TGTGCCAGCAGCCCCCCCGGGACAGGGAGTTTAAGGGCTTTCTTT
TRBV2	TRBJ1-1	TRBD1	.	CASSYQGATEAFF	TGTGCCAGCAGCTACCAGGGGGCCACTGAAGCTTTCTTT
TRBV11-3	TRBJ1-5	TRBD1	.	CASRTRDRADQPQHF	TGTGCCAGCAGAACCCGGGACAGGGCTGATCAGCCCCAGCATTTT
TRBV5-6	TRBJ1-1	.	.	CASSLLGTEAFF	TGTGCCAGCAGCTTGCTGGGCACTGAAGCTTTCTTT
TRBV5-8	TRBJ2-7	TRBD2	.	CASSLTSGASYEQYF	TGTGCCAGCAGCCTGACTAGCGGGGCATCCTACGAGCAGTACTTC
TRBV16	TRBJ2-5	.	.	CASSHLRGRETQYF	TGTGCCAGCAGCCATTTAAGGGGAAGAGAGACCCAGTACTTC
TRBV5-1	TRBJ1-1	TRBD1	.	CASSFRSQSGGAGNTEAFF	TGCGCCAGCAGCTTCAGGTCCCAATCAGGGGGCGCTGGGAACACTGAAGCTTTCTTT
TRBV18	TRBJ1-1	.	.	CASSPETVSEAFF	TGTGCCAGCTCACCGGAAACGGTCTCTGAAGCTTTCTTT
TRBV19	TRBJ1-4	.	.	CASSNREREKLFF	TGTGCCAGTAGTAACAGGGAGAGAGAAAAACTGTTTTTT